This TCR beta chain was sequenced in a study of cytomegalovirus exposure and HLA in healthy donors. Study outcomes and limitations: Some public TCRs appeared in many individuals, while most sequences were rare. High sensitivity and specificity were reportedly achieved when the classifier diagnosed cytomegalovirus status. Investigators reported around 150 TCR beta chains as tied to cytomegalovirus.

Remarks on this clone: Antigen unknown.

This CDR3 comprises 16 residues. CDR1 SGHTS and CDR2 YDEGEE come from the germline V gene. V dropped 4 bases and J dropped 4; count of bases not matched to a gene: 11. Amplification used 60 Vbeta primers and 13 Jbeta primers. The data were produced by immunoSEQ multiplex PCR, yet TCRdb's version contains in-frame clones alone and is incomplete. Among 200,000 to 250,000 clones, around 80% were seen once, and the ten largest hold around 2.9%. Sequencing was carried out using PBMCs. This sequence joins TRBV5-8 and TRBJ1-2, with 9 bases fitting TRBD1. The origin of this receptor is a woman aged 55-69 years in good health and CMV-seropositive. The CDR3: CASSLFLQGASYGYTF. The CDR3 bases are TGTGCCAGCAGCCTGTTCTTACAGGGGGCGAGCTATGGCTACACCTTC.